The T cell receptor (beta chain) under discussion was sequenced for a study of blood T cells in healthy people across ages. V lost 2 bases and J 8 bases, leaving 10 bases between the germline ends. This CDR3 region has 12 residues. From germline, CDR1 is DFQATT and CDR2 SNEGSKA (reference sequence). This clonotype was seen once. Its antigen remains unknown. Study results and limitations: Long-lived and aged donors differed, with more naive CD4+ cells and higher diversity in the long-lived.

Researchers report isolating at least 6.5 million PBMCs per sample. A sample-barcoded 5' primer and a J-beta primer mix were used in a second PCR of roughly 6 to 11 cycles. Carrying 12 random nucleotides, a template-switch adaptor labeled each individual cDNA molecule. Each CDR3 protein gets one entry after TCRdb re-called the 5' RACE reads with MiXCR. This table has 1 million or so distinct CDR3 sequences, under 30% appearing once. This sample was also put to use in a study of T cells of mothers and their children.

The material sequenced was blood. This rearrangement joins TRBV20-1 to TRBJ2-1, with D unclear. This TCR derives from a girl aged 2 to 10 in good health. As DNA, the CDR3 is TGCAGTGCTAGACCCAGAGAGTATGAGCAGTTCTTC. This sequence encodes CSARPREYEQFF.